This TCR beta chain was documented in a study of radiation and T cells in renal cell carcinoma. Study in general: Nephrectomy followed 15 Gy stereotactic body radiation by 4 weeks.

This table comes from immunoSEQ multiplex PCR, and its TCRdb copy is limited to in-frame clones, with some not included. The data contain approximately 100,000 clones, approximately 86% of them singletons. The CDR3 has 16 residues. V lost 0 bases, J lost 4 bases, and 6 bases stayed unmatched. Germline V CDR1 and CDR2: MNHNY, SVGAGI (reference sequence). Time point defined: baseline pretreatment blood. Stated treatment: 15 Gy SBRT to primary tumor, nephrectomy 4 weeks later. Radiation-treated patients gave blood at baseline, week 2 and week 4. The TCR was taken from a man aged 45-60 years with renal cell carcinoma. The V gene is TRBV6-6, the J gene TRBJ1-2; 9 nucleotides align to TRBD1. Specimen: blood, collected from a patient whose treatment included radiotherapy and nephrectomy. The CDR3 spells CASSYSGDRVSYGYTF. The CDR3, as DNA: TGTGCCAGCAGTTACTCGGGGGACAGGGTATCCTATGGCTACACCTTC.